Presented here are 21 T cell receptor beta chains from one specimen sequenced in a study of blood T cell repertoires in COVID-19. Clones were sequenced by immunoSEQ multiplex PCR, and TCRdb holds only the in-frame ones, with some missing. The table lists about 140,000 clones, 70% to 90% of them singletons. Sequenced sample: peripheral blood. These receptors were collected from a human donor with acute or convalescent COVID-19. The donor label of this sample is uncertain.

This clone has more than one count but fewer than ten. CDR3 amino acids: CASSYSQNEKLFF. The DNA of the CDR3 is TGTGCCAGCAGTTACTCGCAGAATGAAAAACTGTTTTTT. The chain recombines TRBV6-6 with TRBJ1-4; D is undetermined. Deletions cut 0 bases from V and 5 bases from J, with 4 bases between. This CDR3 is built from 13 residues. Germline V CDR1 and CDR2: MNHNY, SVGAGI (reference sequence).

The genes are TRBV19 and TRBJ1-4; 10 bases match TRBD1. J gave up 5 bases and V 5 bases, and 5 bases lay outside the gene matches. The CDR3 totals 15 residues. The germline gives CDR1 LNHDA, CDR2 SQIVND (reference sequence). CDR3 in amino acids: CASSFPGQGNEKLFF. The DNA for the CDR3 is TGTGCCAGTAGTTTTCCGGGACAGGGGAATGAAAAACTGTTTTTT.

The chain employs TRBV6-1 and TRBJ2-1; D unresolved. This CDR3 comprises 11 residues. Trimming shortened V by 3 bases and J by 9 bases, and 6 bases separated the two germline ends. Per germline, CDR1 MNHNS and CDR2 SASEGT. CDR3: CASSDPFEQFF. In nucleotides, the CDR3 is TGTGCCAGCAGTGACCCGTTTGAGCAGTTCTTC.

The chain combines TRBV15 with TRBJ1-2; no reliable D call. The germline V gene encodes CDR1 LNHNV and CDR2 YYDKDF (reference sequence). V was clipped by 8 bases and J by 7 bases, with 14 bases between them. CDR3 length: 12 residues. The CDR3 sequence: CATSAAIGGYTF. The CDR3 DNA reads TGTGCCACCTCGGCGGCCATCGGTGGCTACACCTTC.

The chain links TRBV5-6 to TRBJ2-7, with 10 bases matching TRBD1. After removal of 1 base from V and 6 bases from J, the junction contained 4 bases not matched to a gene. The CDR3 has 14 amino acids. Per the germline V gene, CDR1 is SGHDT and CDR2 is YYEEEE. CDR3 region: CASSLTDRGVEQYF. CDR3 DNA: TGTGCCAGCAGCTTGACGGACAGGGGGGTCGAGCAGTACTTC.

V gene TRBV5-1 combines with J gene TRBJ2-1; 10 nucleotides match TRBD2. V shed 0 bases, J shed 7 bases, and the junction held 4 bases outside the gene matches. This CDR3 is 15 amino acids long. Germline CDR1 is SGHRS and CDR2 is YFSETQ. Here the CDR3 reads CASSLDLAGVNEQFF. CDR3 nucleotides: TGCGCCAGCAGCTTGGATCTAGCGGGAGTGAATGAGCAGTTCTTC.

This chain links TRBV20-1 with TRBJ1-6; no firm D call. Germline V CDR1 and CDR2: DFQATT, SNEGSKA (reference sequence). The CDR3 spans 17 residues. Between the trimmed V and J ends, which lost 3 bases and 2 bases, there was a span of 17 bases. CDR3 in DNA: TGCAGTGCTAGTAGGCGGGATTGGTCTGCCTATAATTCACCCCTCCACTTT. Its protein product is CSASRRDWSAYNSPLHF.

The chain links TRBV28 to TRBJ1-1; the match to TRBD1 covers 10 bases. Germline V gene data show CDR1 as MDHEN and CDR2 as SYDVKM. This CDR3 has 16 residues. V shed 4 bases and J 4 bases; nucleotides not matched to a gene: 9. The CDR3 protein is CASSSSGRTGGTEAFF. CDR3 DNA: TGTGCCAGCAGTTCATCCGGACGGACAGGGGGCACTGAAGCTTTCTTT.

This chain links TRBV27 with TRBJ2-7, with 7 positions matching TRBD2. This CDR3 spans 14 amino acids. The V segment lost 4 bases and the J segment 2 bases; nucleotides outside the gene matches: 5. Germline CDR1 and CDR2: MNHEY and SMNVEV (reference sequence). The CDR3 DNA follows: TGTGCCAGCAGTTGGGAGGGAACGACCTACGAGCAGTACTTC. Its translation is CASSWEGTTYEQYF.

The gene calls are TRBV18 and TRBJ1-1; possible D gene TRBD1, 5 bases. The CDR3 has 14 residues. CDR1 is KGHSH, CDR2 LQKENI, per germline. V gave up 6 bases and J gave up 0 bases, with 11 bases separating them. CDR3 DNA sequence: TGTGCCAGCTCGGTCGACAGAATGAACACTGAAGCTTTCTTT. It is translated as CASSVDRMNTEAFF. The whole variable domain, filled in from reference TRBV18 and TRBJ1-1, reads NAGVMQNPRHLVRRRGQEARLRCSPMKGHSHVYWYRQLPEEGLKFMVYLQKENIIDESGMPKERFSAEFPKEGPSILRIQQVVRGDSAAYFCASSVDRMNTEAFFGQGTRLTVV.

The rearrangement links TRBV4-2 to TRBJ2-3; the D gene is possibly TRBD2 (6 bases). This CDR3 has 14 amino acids. Germline CDR1 reads LGHNA; CDR2 reads YNFKEQ. V was cut by 0 bases and J by 8 bases, with 12 bases left in between. The CDR3 is CASSQDLTRRTQYF. In DNA form, the CDR3 reads TGTGCCAGCAGCCAAGATCTGACTAGACGTACGCAGTATTTT.

The J gene is TRBJ1-1, the V gene TRBV7-2; the D gene is possibly TRBD1 (5 bases). The CDR3 sequence is 15 residues long. Trimming took off 4 bases at V and 2 bases at J, with 14 bases between the two ends. Germline V CDR1 and CDR2: SGHTA, FQGNSA. As DNA, the CDR3 is TGTGCCAGCAGCTCGAAGACAGTCCGAAACACTGAAGCTTTCTTT. It codes for CASSSKTVRNTEAFF.

V usage is TRBV5-1 and J usage is TRBJ2-1; TRBD2 might be the D (6 bases). V lost 6 bases to trimming and J lost 9 bases, with 19 bases between them. The CDR3 length is 14 residues. Germline CDR1 SGHRS, CDR2 YFSETQ. Here the CDR3 reads CASTSGLEGTEQFF. CDR3 DNA: TGCGCCAGCACCTCTGGCCTGGAGGGCACTGAGCAGTTCTTC.

CDR3 amino acids: CASVAGATNEKLFF. In nucleotides, the CDR3 is TGTGCCAGCGTAGCGGGAGCAACTAATGAAAAACTGTTTTTT. The V call is TRBV28, the J call TRBJ1-4; D gene unclear. Looked up from germline, CDR1 is MDHEN and CDR2 is SYDVKM. The CDR3 sequence is 14 residues long. Between the trimmed V and J ends, which lost 8 bases and 0 bases, there was a span of 10 bases.

V gene TRBV30 combines with J gene TRBJ2-2; D possibly corresponds to TRBD2 (7 bases). The CDR3 covers 14 residues. CDR1 is GTSNPN and CDR2 is SVGIG in the germline V gene (reference sequence). V was cut by 6 bases and J by 5 bases, with 16 bases left in between. The CDR3 sequence is CACGGGSGTGELFF. The CDR3 nucleotides are TGTGCCTGCGGGGGCGGGAGCGGTACCGGGGAGCTGTTTTTT.

V gene TRBV11-1 combines with J gene TRBJ2-2; a possible D gene is TRBD1 (6 bases). Germline V gene sequence: CDR1 SGHAT, CDR2 FQDESV (reference sequence). The length of the CDR3 is 13 residues. Trimming shortened V by 8 bases and J by 3 bases, and 10 bases separated the two germline ends. The DNA for the CDR3 is TGTGCCAGCGGAACAGGGCACACCGGGGAGCTGTTTTTT. Encoded protein: CASGTGHTGELFF.

In this sample, this clone turned up once. The V gene is TRBV5-1, the J gene TRBJ1-1; D perhaps matches TRBD1 (6 bases). CDR1 is SGHRS and CDR2 is YFSETQ in the germline V gene. CDR3 length equals 17 residues. The V end lost 6 bases, the J end lost 1 base, and 22 bases lay between the germline ends. The CDR3 protein is CASTHRGGRGPNTEAFF. The CDR3 DNA sequence: TGCGCCAGCACCCATAGGGGGGGACGGGGACCGAACACTGAAGCTTTCTTT.

The chain carries TRBV28 and TRBJ1-4; D unresolved. This CDR3 has 14 amino acids. V was cut by 5 bases and J by 8 bases, with 15 bases left in between. Germline-derived CDR1 and CDR2 are MDHEN and SYDVKM. CDR3 loop: CASSLTSVQEKLFF. CDR3 in DNA: TGTGCCAGCAGTCTCACCTCGGTACAGGAAAAACTGTTTTTT.

This clone appeared once. The rearrangement joins TRBV27 to TRBJ1-2, with 8 bases lining up with TRBD1. The V gene end was trimmed by 6 bases and the J gene end by 2 bases; junction bases not matched to a gene: 11. The CDR3 runs to 16 residues. Germline CDR1 is MNHEY and CDR2 is SMNVEV (reference sequence). CDR3 sequence: CASSPTDRAPNYGYTF. For the CDR3, the DNA is TGTGCCAGCAGCCCGACGGACAGGGCCCCCAACTATGGCTACACCTTC.

V gene TRBV18 combines with J gene TRBJ1-1, with D uncertain. Between the trimmed V and J ends, which lost 3 bases and 7 bases, there was a span of 9 bases. Germline loops: CDR1 KGHSH, CDR2 LQKENI. This CDR3 comprises 12 residues. The CDR3: CASSPNSGEAFF. CDR3 coding DNA: TGTGCCAGCTCACCTAATTCGGGTGAAGCTTTCTTT.

V is TRBV7-8 and J is TRBJ2-2; 7 bases fit TRBD1. This CDR3 is 16 amino acids long. The V gene's germline CDR1 is SGHVS and CDR2 FQNEAQ. The ends lost 6 bases at V and 0 bases at J; junction bases unmatched: 7. CDR3 DNA sequence: TGTGCCAGCAGTTTTCGGGACAGATCGAACACCGGGGAGCTGTTTTTT. Translation: CASSFRDRSNTGELFF.